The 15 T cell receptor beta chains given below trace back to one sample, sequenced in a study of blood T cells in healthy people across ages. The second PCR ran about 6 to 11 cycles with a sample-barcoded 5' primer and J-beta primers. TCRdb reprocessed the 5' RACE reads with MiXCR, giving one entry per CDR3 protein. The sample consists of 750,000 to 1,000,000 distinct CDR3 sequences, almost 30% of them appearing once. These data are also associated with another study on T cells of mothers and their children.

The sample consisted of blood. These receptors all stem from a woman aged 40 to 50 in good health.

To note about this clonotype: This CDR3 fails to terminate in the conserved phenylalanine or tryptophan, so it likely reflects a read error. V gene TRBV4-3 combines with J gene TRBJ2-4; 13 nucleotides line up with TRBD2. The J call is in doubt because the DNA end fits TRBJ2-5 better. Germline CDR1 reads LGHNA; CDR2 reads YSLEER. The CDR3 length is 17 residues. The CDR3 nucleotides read TGCGCCAGCAGCCAAGAATCGGGACTAGCGGGGCTAGAGACCCAGTACTGC. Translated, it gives CASSQESGLAGLETQYC.

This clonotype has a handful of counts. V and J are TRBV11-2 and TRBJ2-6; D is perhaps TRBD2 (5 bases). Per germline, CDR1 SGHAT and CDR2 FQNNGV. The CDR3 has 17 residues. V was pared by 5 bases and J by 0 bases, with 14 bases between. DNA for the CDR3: TGTGCCAGCAGCCCCCTCACGCGGGCCTCTGGGGCCAACGTCCTGACTTTC. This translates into CASSPLTRASGANVLTF.

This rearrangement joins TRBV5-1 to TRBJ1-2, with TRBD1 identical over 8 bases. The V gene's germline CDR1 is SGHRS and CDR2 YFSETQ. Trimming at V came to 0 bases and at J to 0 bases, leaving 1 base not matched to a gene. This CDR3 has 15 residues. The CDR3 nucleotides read TGCGCCAGCAGCTTGGGACAGGGGCCTAACTATGGCTACACCTTC. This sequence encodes CASSLGQGPNYGYTF.

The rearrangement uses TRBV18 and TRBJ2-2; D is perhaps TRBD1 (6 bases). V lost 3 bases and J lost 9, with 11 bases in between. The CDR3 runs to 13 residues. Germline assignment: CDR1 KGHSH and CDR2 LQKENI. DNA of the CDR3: TGTGCCAGCTCACCCCAGGGGCCTCGGGAGCTGTTTTTT. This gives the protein CASSPQGPRELFF.

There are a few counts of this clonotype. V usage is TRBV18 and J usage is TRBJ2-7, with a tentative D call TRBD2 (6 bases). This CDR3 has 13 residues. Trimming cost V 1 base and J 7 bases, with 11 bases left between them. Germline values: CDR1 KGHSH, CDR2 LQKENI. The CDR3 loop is CASSPLGGNEQYF. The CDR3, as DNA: TGTGCCAGCTCACCACTCGGAGGGAATGAGCAGTACTTC. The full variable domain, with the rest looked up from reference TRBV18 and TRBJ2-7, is NAGVMQNPRHLVRRRGQEARLRCSPMKGHSHVYWYRQLPEEGLKFMVYLQKENIIDESGMPKERFSAEFPKEGPSILRIQQVVRGDSAAYFCASSPLGGNEQYFGPGTRLTVT.

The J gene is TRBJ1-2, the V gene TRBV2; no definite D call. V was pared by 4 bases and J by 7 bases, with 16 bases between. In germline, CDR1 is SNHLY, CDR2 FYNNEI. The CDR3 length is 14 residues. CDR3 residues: CASSGGGVLGGYTF. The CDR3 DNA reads TGTGCCAGCAGTGGAGGTGGGGTCTTGGGTGGCTACACCTTC.

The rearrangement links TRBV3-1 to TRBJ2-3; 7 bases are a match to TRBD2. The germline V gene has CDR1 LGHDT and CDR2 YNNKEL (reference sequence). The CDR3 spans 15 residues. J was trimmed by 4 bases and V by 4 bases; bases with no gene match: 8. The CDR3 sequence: CASSPGGIGPDTQYF. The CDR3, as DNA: TGTGCCAGCAGCCCCGGGGGGATCGGGCCAGATACGCAGTATTTT.

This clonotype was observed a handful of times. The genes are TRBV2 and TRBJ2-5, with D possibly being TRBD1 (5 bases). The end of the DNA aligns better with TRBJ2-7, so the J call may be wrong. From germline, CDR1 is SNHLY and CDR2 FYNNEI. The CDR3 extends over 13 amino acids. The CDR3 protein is CASSGQFNYEQYF. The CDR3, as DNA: TGTGCCAGCAGTGGACAGTTTAACTACGAGCAGTACTTC.

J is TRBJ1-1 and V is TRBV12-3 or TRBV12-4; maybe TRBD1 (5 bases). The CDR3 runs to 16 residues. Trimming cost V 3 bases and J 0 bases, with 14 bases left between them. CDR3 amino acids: CASSFGRELMNTEAFF. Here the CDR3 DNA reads TGTGCCAGCAGTTTCGGCAGGGAACTGATGAACACTGAAGCTTTCTTT.

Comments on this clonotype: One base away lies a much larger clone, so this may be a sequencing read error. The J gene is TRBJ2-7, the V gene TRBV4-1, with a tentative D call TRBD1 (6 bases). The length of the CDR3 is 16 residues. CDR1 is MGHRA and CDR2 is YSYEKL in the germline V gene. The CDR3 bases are TGCGCCGGCAGCCAAGAAGGCGGCAGGGGTTCCTACGAGCAGTACTTC. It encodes CAGSQEGGRGSYEQYF.

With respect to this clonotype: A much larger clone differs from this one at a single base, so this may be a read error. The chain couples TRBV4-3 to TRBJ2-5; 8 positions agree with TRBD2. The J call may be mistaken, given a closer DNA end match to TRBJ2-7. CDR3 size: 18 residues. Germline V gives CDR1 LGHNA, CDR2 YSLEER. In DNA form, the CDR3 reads TGCGCCCGCAGCCAAGATCTAAGGCGGGGGGCCGACCAATACGAGCAGTACTTC. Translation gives CARSQDLRRGADQYEQYF.

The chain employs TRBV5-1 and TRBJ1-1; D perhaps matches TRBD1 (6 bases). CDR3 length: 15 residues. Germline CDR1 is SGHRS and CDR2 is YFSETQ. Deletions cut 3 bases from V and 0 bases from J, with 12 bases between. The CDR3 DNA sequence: TGCGCCAGCAGCTCACAGGGCCTCATGAACACTGAAGCTTTCTTT. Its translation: CASSSQGLMNTEAFF.

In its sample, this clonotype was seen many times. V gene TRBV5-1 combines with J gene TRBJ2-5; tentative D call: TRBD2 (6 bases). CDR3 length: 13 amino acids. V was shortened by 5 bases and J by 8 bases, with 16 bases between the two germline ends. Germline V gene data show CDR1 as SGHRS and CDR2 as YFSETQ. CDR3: CASRAQDYRTQYF. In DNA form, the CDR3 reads TGCGCCAGCAGGGCCCAGGACTATCGTACCCAGTACTTC.

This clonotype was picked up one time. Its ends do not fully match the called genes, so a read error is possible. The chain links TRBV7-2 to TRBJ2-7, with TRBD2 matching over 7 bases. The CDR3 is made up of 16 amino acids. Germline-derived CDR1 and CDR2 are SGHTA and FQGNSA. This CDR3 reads CVSSLATSRGEGEQYF. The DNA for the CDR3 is TGTGTCAGCAGCTTAGCCACATCACGGGGGGAGGGCGAGCAGTACTTC.

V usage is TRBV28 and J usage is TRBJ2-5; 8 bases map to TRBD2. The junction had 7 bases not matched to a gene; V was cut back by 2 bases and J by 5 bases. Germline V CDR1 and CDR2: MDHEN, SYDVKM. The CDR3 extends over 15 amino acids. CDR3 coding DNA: TGTGCCAGCAGTTTAAAGCGGGGGCGAGGCGAGACCCAGTACTTC. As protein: CASSLKRGRGETQYF.